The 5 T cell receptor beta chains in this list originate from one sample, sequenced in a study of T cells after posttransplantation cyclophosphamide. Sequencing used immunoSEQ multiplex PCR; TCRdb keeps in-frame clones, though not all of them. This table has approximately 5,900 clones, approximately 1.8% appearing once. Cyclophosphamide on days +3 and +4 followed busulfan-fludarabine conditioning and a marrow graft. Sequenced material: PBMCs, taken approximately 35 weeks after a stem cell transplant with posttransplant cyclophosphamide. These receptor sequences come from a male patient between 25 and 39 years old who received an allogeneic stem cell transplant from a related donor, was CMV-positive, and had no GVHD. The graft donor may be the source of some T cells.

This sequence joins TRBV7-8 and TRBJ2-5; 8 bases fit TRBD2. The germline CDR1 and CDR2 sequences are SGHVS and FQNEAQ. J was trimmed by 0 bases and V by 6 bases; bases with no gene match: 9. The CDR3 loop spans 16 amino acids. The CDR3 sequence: CASSPARGGYQETQYF. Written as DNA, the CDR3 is TGTGCCAGCAGTCCTGCGCGCGGGGGGTACCAAGAGACCCAGTACTTC.

The CDR3 nucleotides read TGTGCCATCAGTGAAGGTGGGGGGGGGCCCGGAAACATTCAGTACTTC. This gives the protein CAISEGGGGPGNIQYF. This rearrangement joins TRBV10-3 to TRBJ2-4; D possibly corresponds to TRBD2 (7 bases). Trimming removed 3 bases from V and 6 bases from J, with 18 bases in between. The CDR3 is 16 amino acids. The germline CDR1 and CDR2 sequences are ENHRY and SYGVKD.

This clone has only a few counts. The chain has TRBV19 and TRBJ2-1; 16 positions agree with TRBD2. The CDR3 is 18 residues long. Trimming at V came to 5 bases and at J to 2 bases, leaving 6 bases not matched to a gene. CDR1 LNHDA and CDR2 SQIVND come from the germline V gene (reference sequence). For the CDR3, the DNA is TGTGCCAGTAGTTCCGGGACTAGCGGGGGGGGGCCCTACAATGAGCAGTTCTTC. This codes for CASSSGTSGGGPYNEQFF.

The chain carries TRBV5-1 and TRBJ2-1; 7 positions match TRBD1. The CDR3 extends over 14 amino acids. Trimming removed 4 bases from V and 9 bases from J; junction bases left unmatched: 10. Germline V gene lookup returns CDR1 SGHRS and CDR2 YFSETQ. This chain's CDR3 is CASSNPRDRGEQFF. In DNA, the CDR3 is TGCGCCAGCAGCAATCCCCGGGACAGAGGTGAGCAGTTCTTC.

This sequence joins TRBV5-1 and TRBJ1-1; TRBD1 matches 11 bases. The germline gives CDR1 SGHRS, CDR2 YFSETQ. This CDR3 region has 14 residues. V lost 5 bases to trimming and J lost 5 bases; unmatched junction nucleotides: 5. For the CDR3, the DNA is TGCGCCAGCAGTTACCGGGACAGGGGGACTGAAGCTTTCTTT. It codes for CASSYRDRGTEAFF.